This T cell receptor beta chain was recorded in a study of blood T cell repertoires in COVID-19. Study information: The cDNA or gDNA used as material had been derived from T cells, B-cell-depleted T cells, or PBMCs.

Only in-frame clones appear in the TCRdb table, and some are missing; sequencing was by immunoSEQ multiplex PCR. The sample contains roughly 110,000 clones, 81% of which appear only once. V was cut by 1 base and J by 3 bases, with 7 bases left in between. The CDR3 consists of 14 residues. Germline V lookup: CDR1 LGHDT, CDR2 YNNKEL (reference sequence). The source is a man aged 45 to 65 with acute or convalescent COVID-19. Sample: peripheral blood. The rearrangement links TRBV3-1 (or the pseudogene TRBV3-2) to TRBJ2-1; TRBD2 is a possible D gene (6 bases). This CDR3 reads CASSQGGVYNEQFF. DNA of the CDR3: TGTGCCAGCAGCCAAGGGGGGGTCTACAATGAGCAGTTCTTC.